Sequencing of this T cell receptor beta chain was carried out in a study of T cells after yellow fever vaccination. Background on the study: Fractions low in cell number were prepared with SMART-Seq v4 Ultra Low Input. Notes on the study in general: The study re-detected most primary-vaccination clones after the booster (96% CD4, almost 90% CD8).

Concerning this clonotype: As yet, its antigen is unknown.

TCR cDNA, made by 5'RACE template switching, carried an added universal primer site and UMIs. TCRdb used MiXCR to reprocess the 5' RACE reads, holding one entry per CDR3 protein. This sample carries 150,000 to 200,000 distinct CDR3 sequences, 5.5% to 7.5% of them seen once, and the ten largest clones take less than 3.5%. Sample: CD4+ T cells sorted from PBMCs, taken on the day of the first yellow fever vaccination. This receptor was obtained from a man younger than 30 who received the YFV17D yellow fever vaccine.

CDR3 protein: CASSFGTSGANVLTF. For the CDR3, the DNA is TGTGCCAGCAGTTTCGGGACATCAGGGGCCAACGTCCTGACTTTC. The V gene is TRBV12-3 or TRBV12-4, the J gene TRBJ2-6; D is possibly TRBD1 (6 bases). The CDR3 is 15 residues long. V lost 3 bases and J 4 bases, leaving 10 bases between the germline ends.